This is a list of T cell receptor beta chains from one sample in a study of technical replicates of blood from a few donors. Repertoires were generated with immunoSEQ multiplex PCR, while TCRdb's copy carries only in-frame clones and drops some. The sample records roughly 68,000 clones, roughly 93% being singletons. Sequencing was carried out using T cells isolated from PBMCs. The receptor source for this set is a human donor in good health. The CDR3 runs from the conserved cysteine through the conserved F or W. The D gene is left open where the match is weak. Some rows have no size entry. The others give once, few or many, or a class for an expanded clone.

d_gene,v_gene,j_gene,abundance,CDR3aa,CDR3nt
TRBD1,TRBV7-2,TRBJ1-5,-,CASRQDGTVQTQPQHF,TGTGCCAGCCGGCAGGATGGGACAGTTCAGACTCAGCCCCAGCATTTT
TRBD1,TRBV5-1,TRBJ2-3,-,CASSSVTGGTDTQYF,TGCGCCAGCAGTTCCGTGACAGGGGGCACAGATACGCAGTATTTT
-,TRBV19,TRBJ2-1,-,CASSIDRWNEQFF,TGTGCCAGTAGTATAGATCGGTGGAATGAGCAGTTCTTC
TRBD1,TRBV5-4,TRBJ2-5,-,CASSSPDRAETQYF,TGTGCCAGCAGCTCTCCGGACAGGGCAGAGACCCAGTACTTC
TRBD1,TRBV10-2,TRBJ1-2,-,CASSETTGDYGYTF,TGCGCCAGCAGTGAGACGACAGGGGACTATGGCTACACCTTC
TRBD1,TRBV19,TRBJ2-3,-,CASLRGQGVPDTQYF,TGTGCCAGTCTAAGGGGACAGGGGGTTCCAGATACGCAGTATTTT
-,TRBV18,TRBJ2-1,-,CASSPMQAAEHNEQFF,TGTGCCAGCTCACCAATGCAAGCGGCAGAACACAATGAGCAGTTCTTC
TRBD2,TRBV19,TRBJ2-7,-,CASIGAGGPYEQYF,TGTGCCAGTATCGGAGCGGGAGGGCCGTATGAGCAGTACTTC
-,TRBV5-1,TRBJ2-3,-,CASSPNLGDTQYF,TGCGCCAGCAGCCCTAATCTTGGAGATACGCAGTATTTT
-,TRBV29-1,TRBJ1-2,-,CSTRGFTREGYTF,TGCAGCACCCGTGGATTCACCCGGGAGGGCTACACCTTC
TRBD1,TRBV19,TRBJ1-5,once,CASIRDRGAQPQHF,TGTGCCAGTATCCGGGACAGGGGGGCTCAGCCCCAGCATTTT
-,TRBV12-5,TRBJ1-2,-,CASGPQGQPSLYGYTF,TGTGCTAGTGGTCCCCAGGGTCAGCCTTCATTATATGGCTACACCTTC
-,TRBV7-8,TRBJ2-5,-,CASSLLPLGGETQYF,TGTGCCAGCAGCTTACTTCCGTTAGGGGGAGAGACCCAGTACTTC
TRBD2,TRBV9,TRBJ2-7,-,CASSVGVEAGGYYEQYF,TGTGCCAGCAGCGTAGGGGTGGAAGCGGGAGGGTACTACGAGCAGTACTTC
TRBD1,TRBV28,TRBJ1-2,-,CASSFRTPGQGYGYTF,TGTGCCAGCAGTTTCCGTACTCCGGGACAGGGTTATGGCTACACCTTC
-,TRBV11-2,TRBJ1-2,-,CASNPPGLYGYTF,TGTGCCAGCAACCCCCCAGGCCTCTATGGCTACACCTTC
TRBD1,TRBV10-3,TRBJ2-7,-,CAISKFGQERWQYF,TGTGCCATCAGTAAGTTCGGACAGGAAAGGTGGCAGTACTTC
-,TRBV19,TRBJ1-5,-,CASSIFRSGQPQHF,TGTGCCAGTAGTATTTTCAGGTCCGGACAGCCCCAGCATTTT
TRBD1,TRBV4-2,TRBJ1-1,-,CASSSQGGTEAFF,TGTGCCAGCAGCTCGCAGGGGGGCACTGAAGCTTTCTTT
-,TRBV4-3,TRBJ1-1,-,CASSQEQGFGPHTEAFF,TGCGCCAGCAGCCAAGAACAAGGATTTGGGCCCCACACTGAAGCTTTCTTT
TRBD1,TRBV5-4,TRBJ2-7,-,CASSLDAGGYEQYF,TGTGCCAGCAGCTTGGATGCAGGGGGCTACGAGCAGTACTTC
-,TRBV5-1,TRBJ2-7,-,CASSSYSSYEQYF,TGCGCCAGCAGTAGTTACAGCTCCTACGAGCAGTACTTC
-,TRBV6-5,TRBJ1-1,-,CASSPQGNTEAFF,TGTGCCAGCAGTCCACAGGGGAACACTGAAGCTTTCTTT
TRBD2,TRBV9,TRBJ2-7,-,CASSATGTSGTYEQYF,TGTGCCAGCAGCGCTACCGGGACTAGCGGTACCTACGAGCAGTACTTC
TRBD1,TRBV28,TRBJ1-2,-,CASSPPRDSSGYTF,TGTGCCAGCAGTCCCCCTCGGGACAGCTCTGGCTACACCTTC
TRBD2,TRBV5-1,TRBJ2-3,-,CASSLTSGTRDTQYF,TGCGCCAGCAGCTTGACTAGCGGGACGAGGGATACGCAGTATTTT
TRBD1,TRBV15,TRBJ2-7,-,CATSKTPGQGAYEQYF,TGTGCCACCAGCAAAACCCCGGGACAGGGGGCCTACGAGCAGTACTTC